This T cell receptor beta chain was obtained from a study of breast tumors, draining lymph nodes, adjacent tissues. TCRdb passed the multiplex PCR reads through MiXCR, listing each CDR3 protein once. Among around 140,000 distinct CDR3 sequences listed, approximately 20% were seen once. Germline CDR1 reads LNHDA; CDR2 reads SQIVND (reference sequence). V lost 9 bases, J lost 4 bases, and 18 bases lay in between. The length of the CDR3 is 14 residues. Study-wide results and limits: Luminal-like breast cancer showed significantly greater tumor-nontumor repertoire similarity than basal-like breast cancer did. Data fit most tumor T cells coming from lymph node, expanding in tumor. That most tumor T cells come from lymph nodes remained unproven. Tumors had less TCR diversity than lymph nodes, more than nontumor tissue.

Axillary draining lymph nodes of breast cancer patients supplied the node samples. As to this clonotype: Its antigen remains unidentified.

The chain uses TRBV19 and TRBJ1-1; D not resolved. What was sequenced was axillary lymph node tissue. This clonotype was obtained from a female donor with breast cancer. Some clones in this sample may be carry-over from other donors' samples. CDR3: CASQLRTGSTEAFF. The CDR3 nucleotides are TGTGCCAGCCAACTCCGGACTGGCAGCACTGAAGCTTTCTTT.